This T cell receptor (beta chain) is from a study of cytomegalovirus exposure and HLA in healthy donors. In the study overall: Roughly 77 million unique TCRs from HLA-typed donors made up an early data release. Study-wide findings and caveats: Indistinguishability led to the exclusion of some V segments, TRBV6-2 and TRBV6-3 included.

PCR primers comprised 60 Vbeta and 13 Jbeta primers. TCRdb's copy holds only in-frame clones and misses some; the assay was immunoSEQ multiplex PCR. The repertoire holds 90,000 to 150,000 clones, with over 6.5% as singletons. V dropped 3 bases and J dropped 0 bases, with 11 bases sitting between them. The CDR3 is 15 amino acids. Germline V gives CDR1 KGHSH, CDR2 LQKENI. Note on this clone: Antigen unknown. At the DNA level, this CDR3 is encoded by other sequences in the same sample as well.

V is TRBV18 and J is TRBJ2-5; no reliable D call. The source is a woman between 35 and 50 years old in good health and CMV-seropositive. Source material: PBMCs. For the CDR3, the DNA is TGTGCCAGCTCACCGCCGACTCCGTACCAAGAGACCCAGTACTTC. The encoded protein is CASSPPTPYQETQYF.